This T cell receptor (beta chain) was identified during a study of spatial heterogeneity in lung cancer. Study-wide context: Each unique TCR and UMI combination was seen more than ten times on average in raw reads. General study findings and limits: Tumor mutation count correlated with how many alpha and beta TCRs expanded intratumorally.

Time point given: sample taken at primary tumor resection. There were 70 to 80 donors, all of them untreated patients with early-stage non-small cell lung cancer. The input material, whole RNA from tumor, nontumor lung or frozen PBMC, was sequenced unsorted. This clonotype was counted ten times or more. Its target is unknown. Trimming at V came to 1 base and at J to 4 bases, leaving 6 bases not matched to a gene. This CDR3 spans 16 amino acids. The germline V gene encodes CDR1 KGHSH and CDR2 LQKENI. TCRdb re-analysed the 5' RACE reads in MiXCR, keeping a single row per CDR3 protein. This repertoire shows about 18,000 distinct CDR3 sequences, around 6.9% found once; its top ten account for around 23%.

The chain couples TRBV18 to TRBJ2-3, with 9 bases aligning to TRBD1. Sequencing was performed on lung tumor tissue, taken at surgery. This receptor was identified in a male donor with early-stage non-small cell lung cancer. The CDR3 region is CASSPRPGQGADTQYF. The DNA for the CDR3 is TGTGCCAGCTCACCACGACCGGGACAGGGTGCAGATACGCAGTATTTT.